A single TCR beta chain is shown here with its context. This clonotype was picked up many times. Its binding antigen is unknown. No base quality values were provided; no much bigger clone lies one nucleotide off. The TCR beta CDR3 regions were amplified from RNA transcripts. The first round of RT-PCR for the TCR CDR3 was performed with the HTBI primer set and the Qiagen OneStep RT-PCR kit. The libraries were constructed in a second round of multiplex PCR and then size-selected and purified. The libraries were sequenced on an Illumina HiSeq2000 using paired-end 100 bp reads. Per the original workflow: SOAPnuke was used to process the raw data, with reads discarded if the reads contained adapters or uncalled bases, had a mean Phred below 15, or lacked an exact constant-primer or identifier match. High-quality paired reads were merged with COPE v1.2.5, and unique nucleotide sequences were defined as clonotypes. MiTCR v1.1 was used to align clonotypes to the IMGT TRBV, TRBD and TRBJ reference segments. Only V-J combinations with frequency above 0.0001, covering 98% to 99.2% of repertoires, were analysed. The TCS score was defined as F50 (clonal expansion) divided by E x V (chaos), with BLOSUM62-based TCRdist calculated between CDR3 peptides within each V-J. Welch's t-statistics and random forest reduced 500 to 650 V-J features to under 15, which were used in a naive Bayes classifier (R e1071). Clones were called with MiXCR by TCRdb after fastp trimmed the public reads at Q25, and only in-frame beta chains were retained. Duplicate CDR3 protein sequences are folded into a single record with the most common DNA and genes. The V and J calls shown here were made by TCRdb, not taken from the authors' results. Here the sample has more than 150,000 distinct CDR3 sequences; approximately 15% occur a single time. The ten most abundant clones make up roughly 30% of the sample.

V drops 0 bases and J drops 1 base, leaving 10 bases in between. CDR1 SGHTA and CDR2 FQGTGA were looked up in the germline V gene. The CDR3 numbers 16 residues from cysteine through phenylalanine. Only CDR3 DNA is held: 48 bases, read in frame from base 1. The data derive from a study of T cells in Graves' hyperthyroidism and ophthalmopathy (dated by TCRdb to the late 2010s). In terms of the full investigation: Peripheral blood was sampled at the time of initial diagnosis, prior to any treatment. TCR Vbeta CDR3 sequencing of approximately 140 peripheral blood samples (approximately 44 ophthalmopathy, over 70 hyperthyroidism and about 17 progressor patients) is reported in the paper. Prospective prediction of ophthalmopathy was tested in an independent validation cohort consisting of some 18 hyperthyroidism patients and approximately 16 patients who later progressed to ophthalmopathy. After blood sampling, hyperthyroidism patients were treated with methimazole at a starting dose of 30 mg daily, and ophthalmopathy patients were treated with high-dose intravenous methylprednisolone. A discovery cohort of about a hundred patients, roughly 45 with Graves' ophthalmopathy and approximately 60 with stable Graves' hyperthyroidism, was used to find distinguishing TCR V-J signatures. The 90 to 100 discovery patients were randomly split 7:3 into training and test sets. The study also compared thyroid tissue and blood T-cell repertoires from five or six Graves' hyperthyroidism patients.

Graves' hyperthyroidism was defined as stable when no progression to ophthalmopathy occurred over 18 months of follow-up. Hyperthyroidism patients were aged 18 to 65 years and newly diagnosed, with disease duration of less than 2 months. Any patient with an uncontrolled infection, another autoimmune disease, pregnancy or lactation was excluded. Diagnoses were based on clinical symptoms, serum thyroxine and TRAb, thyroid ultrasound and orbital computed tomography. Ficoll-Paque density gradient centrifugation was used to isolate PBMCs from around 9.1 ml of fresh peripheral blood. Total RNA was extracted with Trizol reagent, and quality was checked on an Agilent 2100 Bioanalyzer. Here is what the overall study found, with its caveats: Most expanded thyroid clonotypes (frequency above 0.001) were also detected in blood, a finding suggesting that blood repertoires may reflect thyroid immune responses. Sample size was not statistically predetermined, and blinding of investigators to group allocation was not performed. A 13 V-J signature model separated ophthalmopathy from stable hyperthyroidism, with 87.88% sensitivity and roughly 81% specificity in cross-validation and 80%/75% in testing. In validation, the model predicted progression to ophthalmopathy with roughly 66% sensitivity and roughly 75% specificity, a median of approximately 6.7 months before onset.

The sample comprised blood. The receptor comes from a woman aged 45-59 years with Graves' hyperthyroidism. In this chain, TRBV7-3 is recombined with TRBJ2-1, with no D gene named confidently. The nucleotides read TGTGCCAGCAGCTTAACTGCTCTGCCATCCTACAATGAGCAGTTCTTC. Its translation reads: CASSLTALPSYNEQFF.